What follows describes a single TCR beta chain. Its target is unknown. V dropped 3 bases and J dropped 4 bases, with 12 bases sitting between them. CDR1 and CDR2 (germline): SGHTA, FQGNSA. The CDR3 covers 14 residues. The isolated RNA, all of it, was reverse transcribed, so expressed TCRB transcripts were what got sequenced. The assay was immunoSEQ multiplex PCR, and TCRdb's table has in-frame clones only and misses some. The data contain around 650,000 clones, 12% of them singletons. The data originate from a study of beta chain features in type 1 diabetes. Findings and caveats of the study: Type 1 diabetes patients had moderately but significantly shorter TCRB CDR3s in all four CD4+ subsets.

Sequencing was carried out using naive CD4+ T cells from blood. The sequence was obtained from a young man with type 1 diabetes. V usage is TRBV7-2 and J usage is TRBJ1-1; D uncertain. The CDR3 region is CASSLDGSGTEAFF. The CDR3 DNA follows: TGTGCCAGCAGCTTGGATGGCTCGGGCACTGAAGCTTTCTTT.